This TCR beta chain comes out of a study of blood T cells in healthy people across ages (dated by TCRdb to about 2015). About the full investigation: In model experiments, template switching captured roughly one uniquely barcoded TCR beta cDNA molecule for every two T cells. To track age-related changes in TCR beta repertoire diversity, the study relied on deep sequencing normalized with unique cDNA molecular identifiers. The donors were divided into four age groups: young (average approximately 15 years), middle-aged (under 40), aged (under 70) and long-lived (around 87). To avoid experimental bias, donors of different ages were spread randomly across the sequencing lanes. Using the same blood draw, the study looked at two additional independent replicas of 1 million unique cDNA reads for two donors, one aged 18 to 30 and the other aged 80 or older. What the authors observed across the whole study: Total diversity estimates from one million sequenced T cells were considered lower bounds and underestimates. Because the CMV infection status of the donors was unknown, age-related changes in expanded clonotypes may potentially have been confounded. Because profiling used bulk unsorted PBMCs, naive and antigen-experienced compartments could not be compared conclusively. As age increased, observed TCR beta diversity per million T cells dropped in a roughly linear way, and a significant reduction was already evident by age approximately 40. A strong correlation was found between observed TCR beta diversity and the percentage of naive T cells measured by flow cytometry. Compared with the aged group, the long-lived group had more naive CD4+ T cells, fewer expanded clones and increased TCR diversity, a pattern suggesting age selection.

The CDR3 holds 14 amino acids from the cysteine to the phenylalanine. Only the CDR3 part of the read is kept: 42 bases, read in frame from the first base. For CDR1 and CDR2, the germline V gene lists ENHRY and SYGVKD. Donors were a few dozen systemically healthy Caucasian individuals from Russia aged about 6 to 100 years. Each donor gave 9 to 10 milliliters of peripheral blood, collected into EDTA-treated Vacutainer tubes. Ficoll-Paque density-gradient centrifugation was used to isolate PBMCs, with at least 7 million obtained per sample. Trizol reagent was used to extract total RNA from the PBMCs, yielding at least 6 micrograms per sample. For every donor, flow cytometry on a PBMC aliquot measured the percentage of naive CD45RAhigh/CD27high T cells. Library preparation was by 5' RACE. A second PCR of 7 to 11 cycles was performed with a sample-barcoded 5' primer and a J-beta primer mix. Each TCR beta cDNA molecule received a unique molecular identifier from a template-switch 5' adaptor carrying 12 random nucleotides. At least 2.5 million CDR3-containing paired-end reads were obtained from each sample. First-strand cDNA was synthesized from all RNA with the Mint cDNA synthesis kit, primed by a TRBC-specific oligonucleotide. All cDNA was treated with uracil-DNA glycosylase and then went through a first 18-cycle PCR with the universal primers M1SS and BC2_uni_R. On the study's bioinformatics: For normalization, 1 million high-quality reads, each with a distinct molecular identifier, were randomly selected from each sample. Instead of being binned into consensus sequences, reads with shared molecular identifiers were discarded. MiTCR, with a Q25 quality threshold and the strictest error-elimination algorithm, was used for CDR3 identification, clonotype clustering and error correction. Lower-bound total TCR beta diversity was estimated with a nonparametric unseen species model using Euler transformation. Using fastp trimming at Q25 and MiXCR clonotype assembly, TCRdb reanalyzed the public sequencing data and kept in-frame beta chains. Each entry merges the rows of one CDR3 protein and shows their most common DNA and genes. The V and J calls, along with clone size, are taken from TCRdb and not from the paper's own processing. The sample includes over 1,500,000 distinct CDR3 sequences, with around 40% observed a single time. The ten largest clones capture around 23% of the sample.

This clonotype has just a few counts. The antigen it binds to is not known. It has no much larger one-base neighbor in the sample; base qualities were not kept. The receptor was isolated from a human donor in good health. The sample consisted of blood. The rearrangement joined TRBV10-3 to TRBJ2-5; 10 of the junction bases match TRBD1. The closer fit of TRBJ2-7 to the DNA end suggests the J call may be wrong. The nucleotide sequence is TGTGCCATCCATCCCGGGACAGGGGACTACGAGCAGTACTTC. Its amino acids are CAIHPGTGDYEQYF.